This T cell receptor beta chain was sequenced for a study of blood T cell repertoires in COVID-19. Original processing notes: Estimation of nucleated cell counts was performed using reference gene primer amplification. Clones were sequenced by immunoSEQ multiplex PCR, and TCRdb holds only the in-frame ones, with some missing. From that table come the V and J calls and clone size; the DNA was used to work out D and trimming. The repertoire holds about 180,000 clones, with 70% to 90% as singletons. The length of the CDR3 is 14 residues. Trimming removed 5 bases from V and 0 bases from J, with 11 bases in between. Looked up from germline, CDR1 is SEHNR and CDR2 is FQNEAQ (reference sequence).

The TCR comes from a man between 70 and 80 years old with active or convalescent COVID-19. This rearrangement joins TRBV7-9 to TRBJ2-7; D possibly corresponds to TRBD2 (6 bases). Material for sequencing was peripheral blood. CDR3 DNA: TGTGCCAGCAGCCCGGGACTGAACTCCTACGAGCAGTACTTC. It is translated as CASSPGLNSYEQYF.